The clone carrying this T cell receptor (beta chain) came up a few times. Antigen: not known. The germline V gene has CDR1 LGHNT and CDR2 FRNRAP. V was clipped by 1 base and J by 3 bases, with 10 bases between them. This CDR3 is 15 amino acids long. This entry comes from a study of cytomegalovirus exposure and HLA in healthy donors. Study-level background: The Caucasian-associated ancestry cluster held under 90% of a few hundred genotyped donors. General observations from the study: A later analysis linked a missense DCLRE1C variant to TCR beta V- and J-gene trimming. Another analysis was done later, and it associated approximately 15,000 TCR beta sequences with HLA alleles at 0.05 false discovery rate. Reportedly, fewer N-insertions than the approximately 600-donor mean appeared in an Asian-associated ancestry cluster in a later analysis.

Both 60 Vbeta primers and 13 Jbeta primers went into the PCR. The repertoire was sequenced with immunoSEQ multiplex PCR; TCRdb's copy has only in-frame clones and lacks some. The sample consists of approximately 120,000 clones, roughly a tenth of them appearing once. V and J are TRBV12-5 and TRBJ1-3; D uncertain. This receptor was identified in a young woman in good health and CMV-seropositive. The sample comprised PBMCs. The CDR3 DNA is TGTGCTAGTGGTTTGGAGTCAGTCCGTGGAAACACCATATATTTT. It yields the protein CASGLESVRGNTIYF. Complete variable domain (other parts from reference TRBV12-5 and TRBJ1-3): DARVTQTPRHKVTEMGQEVTMRCQPILGHNTVFWYRQTMMQGLELLAYFRNRAPLDDSGMPKDRFSAEMPDATLATLKIQPSEPRDSAVYFCASGLESVRGNTIYFGEGSWLTVV.